A selection of T cell receptor beta chains follows, all from one sample in a study of cytomegalovirus exposure and HLA in healthy donors. The repertoire was sequenced with immunoSEQ multiplex PCR; TCRdb's copy has only in-frame clones and lacks some. Counted here are under 150,000 clones, approximately 64% occurring once; the ten biggest clones make up 2% to 3%. The sequencing sample was made of PBMCs. All receptors derive from a woman aged 35 to 49 in good health and CMV-seronegative. The CDR3 runs from the conserved cysteine through the conserved F or W. A D gene is named only where the DNA matches it firmly. Not all rows give a size; the values are once, few, many and, for expanded clones, a class.

TRBV5-1	.	.	TRBJ2-7	CASSLDGGPSYEQYF	TGCGCCAGCAGCTTGGACGGGGGGCCATCCTACGAGCAGTACTTC
TRBV10-3	.	few	TRBJ1-4	CAIAGRLNEKLFF	TGTGCCATCGCGGGACGGCTTAATGAAAAACTGTTTTTT
TRBV19	TRBD1	.	TRBJ1-1	CASSRPSGTGWHGTEAFF	TGTGCCAGTAGCCGCCCCTCCGGGACAGGCTGGCACGGGACTGAAGCTTTCTTT
TRBV2	.	.	TRBJ2-3	CASSEQGGPDTQYF	TGTGCCAGCAGTGAACAGGGGGGCCCAGATACGCAGTATTTT
TRBV7-6	.	.	TRBJ2-7	CASSPGRLGQGLSYEQYF	TGTGCCAGCAGCCCCGGGCGTTTGGGGCAGGGGCTCTCCTACGAGCAGTACTTC
TRBV12-5	TRBD1	.	TRBJ2-3	CASGQGDRAQYF	TGTGCTAGTGGACAAGGGGACAGGGCCCAGTATTTT
TRBV29-1	TRBD1	.	TRBJ2-6	CSVTDRGNSGANVLTF	TGCAGCGTCACTGACAGGGGCAACTCCGGGGCCAACGTCCTGACTTTC
TRBV10-3	.	few	TRBJ2-3	CAISEVGGTATDTQYF	TGTGCCATCAGTGAGGTAGGCGGGACAGCCACAGATACGCAGTATTTT
TRBV30	.	.	TRBJ2-2	CAWTFQVNTGELFF	TGTGCCTGGACCTTCCAGGTTAACACCGGGGAGCTGTTTTTT
TRBV4-3	.	once	TRBJ1-2	CASSQEHPQMRVGANYGYTF	TGCGCCAGCAGCCAAGAACACCCACAGATGAGGGTCGGAGCTAACTATGGCTACACCTTC
TRBV7-2	.	.	TRBJ1-4	CASSLAPPGGGNEKLFF	TGTGCCAGCAGCTTAGCGCCCCCGGGGGGCGGTAATGAAAAACTGTTTTTT
TRBV27	TRBD1	once	TRBJ1-5	CASSPRTGVNQPQHF	TGTGCCAGCAGTCCCCGGACAGGGGTCAATCAGCCCCAGCATTTT
TRBV7-2	.	.	TRBJ2-3	CATKGGSTDTQYF	TGTGCCACCAAGGGGGGGTCCACAGATACGCAGTATTTT
TRBV5-1	TRBD2	.	TRBJ2-5	CASSLLRGGQETQYF	TGCGCCAGCAGCTTGTTGCGGGGGGGCCAGGAGACCCAGTACTTC
TRBV6-4	TRBD1	few	TRBJ2-6	CASTRGRDRGPGANVLTF	TGTGCCAGCACTAGGGGCCGGGACAGGGGACCTGGGGCCAACGTCCTGACTTTC
TRBV9	TRBD1	.	TRBJ2-5	CASSPRTGGASETQYF	TGTGCCAGCAGCCCCCGGACAGGGGGCGCTTCGGAGACCCAGTACTTC
TRBV7-3	.	few	TRBJ2-7	CASSLERTASYEQYF	TGTGCCAGCAGCTTAGAAAGGACAGCTTCCTACGAGCAGTACTTC
TRBV18	TRBD1	once	TRBJ1-4	CASSQDRGATNEKLFF	TGTGCCAGCTCCCAGGACAGGGGAGCAACTAATGAAAAACTGTTTTTT
TRBV5-1	TRBD1	few	TRBJ2-1	CASSLVAGQGYNEQFF	TGCGCCAGCAGCTTGGTCGCCGGACAGGGGTACAATGAGCAGTTCTTC
TRBV7-9	TRBD1	.	TRBJ1-5	CASSLGRTGGDQPQHF	TGTGCCAGCAGCTTAGGTAGGACAGGGGGAGATCAGCCCCAGCATTTT
TRBV27	TRBD1	few	TRBJ1-5	CASSLGGQGNNQPQHF	TGTGCCAGCAGTTTGGGGGGACAGGGGAACAATCAGCCCCAGCATTTT
TRBV7-2	TRBD2	.	TRBJ2-2	CASSLRVLAGAGELFF	TGTGCCAGCAGCTTACGGGTGCTAGCGGGGGCCGGGGAGCTGTTTTTT
TRBV4-2	.	.	TRBJ2-1	CASSPRAGSYNEQFF	TGTGCCAGCAGCCCACGGGCGGGGTCCTACAATGAGCAGTTCTTC
TRBV9	.	few	TRBJ1-6	CASSVGTLNNSPLHF	TGTGCCAGCAGCGTGGGGACACTTAATAATTCACCCCTCCACTTT
TRBV7-3	TRBD1	once	TRBJ1-6	CASSLVGTVGSPLHF	TGTGCCAGCAGCTTAGTGGGGACAGTAGGATCACCCCTCCACTTT
TRBV7-2	.	.	TRBJ2-3	CASSPSGRGRTDTQYF	TGTGCCAGCAGCCCCTCCGGGCGGGGACGCACAGATACGCAGTATTTT
TRBV2	TRBD1	.	TRBJ1-6	CASSGAGGTENSPLHF	TGTGCCAGCAGCGGGGCGGGGGGGACAGAGAATTCACCCCTCCACTTT
TRBV5-4	.	.	TRBJ2-1	CANSSTEANEQFF	TGTGCCAACTCCTCAACTGAGGCCAATGAGCAGTTCTTC
TRBV9	TRBD1	.	TRBJ1-2	CASSPGQGNYGYTF	TGTGCCAGCAGCCCGGGACAGGGAAACTATGGCTACACCTTC
TRBV4-2	.	.	TRBJ2-2	CASSQEGARELFF	TGTGCCAGCAGCCAAGAGGGAGCGCGGGAGCTGTTTTTT
TRBV7-2	TRBD1	few	TRBJ1-2	CASSSRTGDNYGYTF	TGTGCCAGCAGCTCAAGGACAGGGGATAACTATGGCTACACCTTC
TRBV5-1	TRBD1	.	TRBJ2-3	CASSSGQGFTDTQYF	TGCGCCAGCAGCTCCGGACAGGGATTCACGGATACGCAGTATTTT
TRBV28	TRBD2	.	TRBJ2-2	CASSGGGAHTGELFF	TGTGCCAGCAGTGGGGGAGGGGCTCACACCGGGGAGCTGTTTTTT
TRBV7-2	TRBD2	.	TRBJ2-1	CASSSGLAGANEQFF	TGTGCCAGCAGCTCCGGACTAGCGGGGGCCAATGAGCAGTTCTTC
TRBV27	TRBD1	.	TRBJ2-1	CASSPGTGNNEQFF	TGTGCCAGCAGTCCCGGGACAGGTAACAATGAGCAGTTCTTC
TRBV5-4	TRBD2	few	TRBJ2-2	CASSHTGLRTGELFF	TGTGCCAGCAGCCACACGGGACTACGGACCGGGGAGCTGTTTTTT
TRBV28	.	once	TRBJ1-5	CASSSSGQPQHF	TGTGCCAGCAGCTCCTCGGGTCAGCCCCAGCATTTT
TRBV2	.	.	TRBJ2-5	CASSDQQAQYF	TGTGCCAGCAGTGATCAACAAGCCCAGTACTTC
TRBV5-1	TRBD1	few	TRBJ2-1	CASSSDRGLYNEQFF	TGCGCCAGCAGCTCGGACAGGGGACTATACAATGAGCAGTTCTTC
TRBV7-9	.	.	TRBJ1-2	CASSLDRWKDYGYTF	TGTGCCAGCAGCTTAGACAGGTGGAAAGACTATGGCTACACCTTC
TRBV29-1	TRBD1	once	TRBJ2-7	CSVTDREPYEQYF	TGCAGCGTTACTGACAGGGAGCCCTACGAGCAGTACTTC
TRBV6-5	TRBD2	.	TRBJ2-5	CASGEWGGVETQYF	TGTGCCAGCGGCGAGTGGGGGGGAGTGGAGACCCAGTACTTC
TRBV11-3	.	few	TRBJ2-5	CASSLGAGQETQYF	TGTGCCAGCAGCTTAGGGGCGGGACAAGAGACCCAGTACTTC
TRBV19	TRBD1	.	TRBJ2-7	CASSARDRTYEQYF	TGTGCCAGTAGTGCCCGGGACAGGACCTACGAGCAGTACTTC
TRBV7-2	.	.	TRBJ1-5	CASSIGHNSNQPQHF	TGTGCCAGCAGTATTGGACATAATAGCAATCAGCCCCAGCATTTT
TRBV5-1	.	.	TRBJ1-1	CASSGSGENTEAFF	TGCGCCAGCAGCGGCTCCGGGGAGAACACTGAAGCTTTCTTT
TRBV7-9	.	.	TRBJ1-1	CASSFRKGAQKMGTEAFF	TGTGCCAGCAGCTTTAGAAAAGGGGCGCAGAAGATGGGCACTGAAGCTTTCTTT
TRBV5-1	.	.	TRBJ2-5	CASSLEKREETQYF	TGCGCCAGCAGCTTGGAAAAGAGGGAAGAGACCCAGTACTTC
TRBV28	TRBD1	few	TRBJ1-4	CASSLSLTGEREKLFF	TGTGCCAGCAGTTTATCCCTGACAGGGGAACGTGAAAAACTGTTTTTT
TRBV7-2	TRBD1	few	TRBJ1-2	CASSLGQGASVGYTF	TGTGCCAGCAGCTTAGGACAGGGGGCGTCTGTTGGCTACACCTTC
TRBV19	.	.	TRBJ2-5	CASSIGAGRSSKTQYF	TGTGCCAGTAGTATAGGCGCGGGTAGGTCGTCTAAGACCCAGTACTTC
TRBV7-3	TRBD2	many	TRBJ2-1	CASSFLAGGQSEQFF	TGTGCCAGCAGCTTCTTAGCGGGGGGGCAAAGTGAGCAGTTCTTC
TRBV4-1	.	.	TRBJ2-5	CASSQSELDSEETQYF	TGCGCCAGCAGCCAATCCGAACTAGACTCAGAAGAGACCCAGTACTTC
TRBV11-2	.	.	TRBJ2-1	CASSSSRDEQFF	TGTGCCAGCAGCTCGTCTAGAGATGAGCAGTTCTTC
TRBV27	.	.	TRBJ1-4	CASSSFTGIDNEKLFF	TGTGCCAGCAGTTCTTTTACCGGGATAGACAATGAAAAACTGTTTTTT
TRBV4-1	TRBD2	.	TRBJ2-2	CASSQELGGETGELFF	TGCGCCAGCAGCCAAGAACTCGGGGGGGAAACCGGGGAGCTGTTTTTT
TRBV6-5	.	.	TRBJ1-6	CASRVTGFWNSPLHF	TGTGCCAGCAGAGTTACAGGGTTTTGGAATTCACCCCTCCACTTT
TRBV7-2	.	.	TRBJ2-2	CASSLVALTGELFF	TGTGCCAGCAGCTTAGTGGCCCTCACCGGGGAGCTGTTTTTT
TRBV7-9	TRBD1	.	TRBJ2-5	CASSLEGQRKDF	TGTGCCAGCAGCTTAGAGGGACAGAGGAAGGACTTC